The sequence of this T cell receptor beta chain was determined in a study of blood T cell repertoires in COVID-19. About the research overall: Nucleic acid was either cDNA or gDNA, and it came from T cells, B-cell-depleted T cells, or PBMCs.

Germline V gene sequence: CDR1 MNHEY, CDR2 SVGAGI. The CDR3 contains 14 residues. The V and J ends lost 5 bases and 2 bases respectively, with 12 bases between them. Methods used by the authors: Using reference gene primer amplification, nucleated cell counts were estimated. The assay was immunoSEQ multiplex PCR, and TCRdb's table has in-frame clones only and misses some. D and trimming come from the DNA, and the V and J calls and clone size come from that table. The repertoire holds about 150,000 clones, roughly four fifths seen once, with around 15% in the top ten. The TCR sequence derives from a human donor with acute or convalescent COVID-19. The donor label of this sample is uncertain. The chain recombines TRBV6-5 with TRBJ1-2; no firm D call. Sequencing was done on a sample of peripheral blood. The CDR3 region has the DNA TGTGCCAGCAGTCCAACGGGGTACAACTATGGCTACACCTTC. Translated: CASSPTGYNYGYTF.